This TCR beta chain was recorded in a study of control samples from healthy donors and cancer patients. A single count supports this clone. Per germline, CDR1 DFQATT and CDR2 SNEGSKA (reference sequence). V lost 3 bases and J 2 bases, leaving 13 bases between the germline ends. This CDR3 is 14 amino acids long. TCRdb keeps only in-frame clones here, not all; method: immunoSEQ multiplex PCR. Of some 66,000 clones listed, approximately 85% were seen once; the top ten hold roughly 5.5%. The source material was blood. This clonotype was sampled from a man aged 35 to 55 in good health. The chain recombines TRBV20-1 with TRBJ1-2, with D maybe TRBD1 (6 bases). The CDR3 DNA reads TGCAGTGCTAGTTCTACGACAGGAAACTATGGCTACACCTTC. It encodes CSASSTTGNYGYTF.